This is a list of T cell receptor beta chains from one sample in a study of type 1 and type 2 diabetes patients. MiXCR, run by TCRdb on the multiplex PCR reads, gives a single entry per CDR3 protein. The sample includes some 250,000 distinct CDR3 sequences, roughly 50% of them seen just once. Material: peripheral blood mononuclear cells (PBMCs). All receptors derive from a young man with type 2 diabetes. CDR3s include the opening cysteine and the closing phenylalanine or tryptophan. Clone sizes are given selectively: once, few, many, or a class where the clone is expanded.

v_call cdr3_length clone_size cdr3_aa
TRBV5-1 15 - CASSLDGVTYNEQFF
TRBV4-3 17 - CASSQVGSTSGTDTQYF
TRBV6-4 14 - CAISEGRAAETQYF
TRBV20-1 13 - CSARGQGSAEAFF
TRBV6-1 13 - CASSSTGPQPQHF
TRBV5-1 13 - CASSTQGEETQYF
TRBV6-1 15 few CASSELPLITDTQYF
TRBV2 15 few CASSEHKSGIYEQYF
TRBV5-1 15 - CASSYDRASYNEQFF
TRBV30 12 - CAWSVLWGPLHF
TRBV13 11 few CASSATDTQYF
TRBV7-3 12 - CASSSVGDEQFF
TRBV12-3/TRBV12-4 12 - CASSSGLPEQYF
TRBV9 13 - CATQPGNGTEAFF
TRBV5-1 15 - CASSNLPGQGFRTTF
TRBV19 15 few CASSIEGTVQETQYF
TRBV12-3/TRBV12-4 15 - CASSLELAVSYEQYF
TRBV24-1 14 few CATSEAGTGTGYTF
TRBV7-8 17 - CASSLVTGSSYNSPLHF
TRBV6-5 16 few CASSETLGSLNSPLHF
TRBV7-2 15 - CASSPLRGSNQPQHF
TRBV12-3/TRBV12-4 12 - CASTPDRYGYTF
TRBV20-1 13 few CSGGRGFPYEQYF
TRBV20-1 14 - CSASGNRANEKLFF
TRBV7-9 13 - CASSRSNGETQYF
TRBV19 15 - CASSLALGGWQPQHF
TRBV6-6 13 - CASSSQGAYEQYF
TRBV27 13 - CASWGGPPYEQYF
TRBV19 12 - CAVSKAAHEQFF
TRBV19 17 once CASSTPSGTLNTGELFF
TRBV7-2 15 few CASSLERGGRETQYF
TRBV7-6 19 - CASSLFSGGSQISNSPLHF
TRBV14 15 - CASSQGSGTGNTIYF
TRBV28 15 - CASTPALAGRETQYF
TRBV29-1 13 - CSVRSQIQETQYF
TRBV6-5 14 few CASRDGLAVDEQYF
TRBV11-1 15 once CASSPSGRIGNTIYF
TRBV25-1 12 few CASSERGREQFF
TRBV7-2 16 - CASSSPRSAMADTQYF
TRBV11-2 14 - CASSSRTGSYEQYF
TRBV10-2 13 - CASSVWVNSGYTF
TRBV7-2 16 - CASTSPGGPSKDTQYF
TRBV20-1 11 once CSAMDNYGYTF
TRBV2 12 - CASTIIPGELVF
TRBV19 14 many CASSNGMGEVEAFF
TRBV30 13 - CAWSVLGEAEQYF